The 6 T cell receptor beta chains below were found in one sample sequenced in a study of early T cells in non-severe SARS-CoV-2 infection. TCRdb recomputed calls from the 5' RACE reads with MiXCR, one row per CDR3 protein. Of around 44,000 distinct CDR3 sequences listed, roughly 6.1% are singletons. The specimen comprised whole blood, sampled at baseline. The receptors stem from an adult who was a healthcare worker with PCR-confirmed SARS-CoV-2 infection or an uninfected control (not recorded which).

This clonotype appeared many times. The rearrangement uses TRBV28 and TRBJ2-5; D not resolved. The CDR3 consists of 13 residues. V was cut by 3 bases and J by 5 bases, with 10 bases left in between. Per the germline V gene, CDR1 is MDHEN and CDR2 is SYDVKM. Here the CDR3 reads CASSFERLETQYF. In DNA, the CDR3 is TGTGCCAGCAGTTTTGAGCGCTTGGAGACCCAGTACTTC.

This clonotype was seen at least ten times. V and J are TRBV7-2 and TRBJ2-2; D gene ambiguous. Per germline, CDR1 SGHTA and CDR2 FQGNSA. The CDR3 spans 14 residues. V was cut by 1 base and J by 4 bases, with 7 bases left in between. The DNA for the CDR3 is TGTGCCAGCAGCTTAGTGTCTAGCACCGGGGAGCTGTTTTTT. It translates to CASSLVSSTGELFF.

This clonotype turned up a few times. The CDR3 loop reads CASSPPGAGAYEQYF. CDR3 DNA: TGTGCCAGCTCACCACCGGGGGCGGGCGCCTACGAGCAGTACTTC. The chain employs TRBV18 and TRBJ2-7; D may be TRBD1 (6 bases). The V gene lost 0 bases and the J gene lost 2 bases, with 11 bases spanning the gap. Germline V CDR1 and CDR2: KGHSH, LQKENI. The CDR3 totals 15 residues.

The chain joins TRBV18 to TRBJ2-7, with a tentative D call TRBD1 (6 bases). V dropped 3 bases and J dropped 4 bases, with 19 bases sitting between them. Germline V gene lookup returns CDR1 KGHSH and CDR2 LQKENI. CDR3 size: 16 residues. The CDR3 DNA follows: TGTGCCAGCTCACCTAGTATGACAGGTGTTGGGTACGAGCAGTACTTC. It translates to CASSPSMTGVGYEQYF.

The genes are TRBV18 and TRBJ2-7; 7 bases fit TRBD1. The CDR3 covers 15 residues. Germline V gives CDR1 KGHSH, CDR2 LQKENI. With 3 bases clipped from V and 7 bases from J, the junction kept 12 bases outside the gene matches. CDR3 in amino acids: CASSPNGRTTGEQYF. In DNA, the CDR3 is TGTGCCAGCTCACCGAATGGGCGAACGACAGGGGAGCAGTACTTC.

This clonotype was seen at least ten times. J is TRBJ2-7 and V is TRBV4-1; the D is unclear. From germline, CDR1 is MGHRA and CDR2 YSYEKL. This CDR3 is 12 amino acids long. V was trimmed by 0 bases and J by 4 bases, leaving 4 bases between them. The CDR3 DNA sequence: TGCGCCAGCAGCCAAGATGGTTACGAGCAGTACTTC. Translating it yields CASSQDGYEQYF.